The 29 T cell receptor beta chains given below trace back to one sample, sequenced in a study of CD8 T cells in ankylosing spondylitis. TCRdb re-called the 5' RACE reads through MiXCR, storing one row per CDR3 protein. Here the sample spans about 240,000 distinct CDR3 sequences, about 10% being singletons. The sample consisted of blood, either unsorted or a sorted T cell fraction (not recorded which). Every receptor here comes from a male donor with ankylosing spondylitis or in good health (not recorded which).

This clonotype has ten or more counts. V is TRBV7-6 and J is TRBJ1-5; D call uncertain. The CDR3 totals 14 residues. V lost 5 bases and J 7 bases, leaving 15 bases between the germline ends. CDR1 and CDR2 (germline): SGHVS, FNYEAQ. The CDR3 loop is CASSVSPRQQPQHF. The CDR3 region has the DNA TGTGCCAGCAGCGTTAGCCCCCGTCAACAGCCCCAGCATTTT. Combining the CDR3 with reference TRBV7-6 and TRBJ1-5 gives the whole variable domain GAGVSQSPRYKVTKRGQDVALRCDPISGHVSLYWYRQALGQGPEFLTYFNYEAQQDKSGLPNDRFSAERPEGSISTLTIQRTEQRDSAMYRCASSVSPRQQPQHFGDGTRLSIL.

V is TRBV5-6 and J is TRBJ2-1; 9 bases map to TRBD2. The CDR3 is 15 residues long. In germline, CDR1 is SGHDT, CDR2 YYEEEE. V dropped 7 bases and J dropped 0; count of bases not matched to a gene: 5. The CDR3 sequence is CASRASGASYNEQFF. The DNA of the CDR3 is TGTGCCAGCCGGGCTAGCGGGGCCTCCTACAATGAGCAGTTCTTC.

The V and J genes are TRBV6-7 and TRBJ2-2; D is unresolved. TRBV6-7 is an ORF for which the function is uncertain. The CDR3 totals 12 residues. The germline V and J ends were trimmed by 4 bases and 5 bases, with 5 bases remaining between them. CDR3 residues: CASSSQTGELFF. For the CDR3, the DNA is TGTGCCAGCAGTTCGCAGACCGGGGAGCTGTTTTTT.

This clonotype has just a few counts. The chain links TRBV6-1 to TRBJ2-7; perhaps TRBD1 as D (6 bases). Germline values: CDR1 MNHNS, CDR2 SASEGT. The CDR3 length is 15 residues. The V end was cut by 2 bases, the J end by 2 bases, with 13 bases between. The CDR3, as DNA: TGTGCCAGCAGTGAAAGCCCCGGACAGACCTACGAGCAGTACTTC. Encoded protein: CASSESPGQTYEQYF.

This clonotype was counted at least ten times. The V call is TRBV4-2, the J call TRBJ2-7; 9 bases are a match to TRBD1. CDR1 and CDR2 from the germline V gene are LGHNA and YNFKEQ. The V and J ends lost 3 bases and 6 bases, in that order; junction bases with no gene match: 12. There are 16 residues in the CDR3. The CDR3 reads CASSQAMDRGEREQYF. The CDR3 coding sequence is TGTGCCAGCAGCCAGGCCATGGACAGGGGTGAGCGCGAGCAGTACTTC.

This clonotype has at least ten counts. The genes are TRBV6-5 and TRBJ2-3, with TRBD1 matching over 9 bases. The CDR3 length is 16 residues. The V gene's germline CDR1 is MNHEY and CDR2 SVGAGI. V shed 4 bases, J shed 4 bases, and the junction held 9 bases outside the gene matches. The CDR3 loop is CASSSTGGGGPDTQYF. CDR3 in DNA: TGTGCCAGCAGTTCTACAGGGGGCGGCGGCCCAGATACGCAGTATTTT.

Concerning this clonotype: It may be a read error: a sequence one base away is much more abundant. This chain connects TRBV14 to TRBJ2-6; D gene unclear. The CDR3 has 13 residues. Germline V gives CDR1 SGHDN, CDR2 FVKESK. V was trimmed by 1 base and J by 3 bases, leaving 1 base between them. The CDR3 loop is CASSQGGANVLTF. Written as DNA, the CDR3 is TGTGCCAGCAGCCAAGGTGGGGCCAACGTCCTGACTTTC.

This clonotype was detected a few times. The CDR3 coding sequence is TGTGCCAGCAAGTTGGGGACCGTCCCCTACAATGAGCAGTTCTTC. Translating gives CASKLGTVPYNEQFF. The chain joins TRBV2 to TRBJ2-1; D assignment may be TRBD1 or TRBD2 (5 bases each). The CDR3 totals 15 residues. Germline CDR1 SNHLY, CDR2 FYNNEI. Trimming took 7 bases from V and 2 from J, leaving 15 bases between them.

At least ten counts were recorded for this clonotype. This chain uses TRBV20-1 with TRBJ2-7; the D is unclear. Deletions cut 6 bases from V and 3 bases from J, with 12 bases between. Germline assignment: CDR1 DFQATT and CDR2 SNEGSKA (reference sequence). The CDR3 consists of 12 residues. CDR3 sequence: CSATDFGYEQYF. For the CDR3, the DNA is TGCAGTGCCACCGACTTTGGCTACGAGCAGTACTTC.

This clonotype showed up many times. The genes are TRBV15 and TRBJ2-1; D is undetermined. This CDR3 has 16 residues. Trimming removed 0 bases at V and 0 bases at J, with 9 bases between. CDR1 and CDR2 from the germline V gene are LNHNV and YYDKDF (reference sequence). CDR3 in amino acids: CATSRETGGSYNEQFF. In nucleotides, the CDR3 is TGTGCCACCAGCAGAGAGACGGGTGGCTCCTACAATGAGCAGTTCTTC.

This clonotype was observed many times. V usage is TRBV5-1 and J usage is TRBJ1-3; unclear D gene. The CDR3 is made up of 15 amino acids. Germline CDR1 is SGHRS and CDR2 is YFSETQ. Trimming removed 4 bases from V and 0 bases from J, with 11 bases in between. The CDR3 nucleotides are TGCGCCAGCAGCGCGCAGGTTACCTCTGGAAACACCATATATTTT. Translated: CASSAQVTSGNTIYF.

The sample holds many counts of this clonotype. CDR3 bases: TGTGCCAGCAGTGTTTACAGGACTAGCGGTTACTACAATGAGCAGTTCTTC. Amino acid sequence: CASSVYRTSGYYNEQFF. The V gene is TRBV6-1, the J gene TRBJ2-1, with TRBD2 matching 10 bases. Germline values: CDR1 MNHNS, CDR2 SASEGT. The CDR3 is 17 residues long. V shed 4 bases, J shed 3 bases, and the junction held 9 bases outside the gene matches.

The table lists this clonotype with many counts. A read error may account for a junction end that differs from germline. This chain connects TRBV5-1 to TRBJ2-1, with TRBD2 matching 8 bases. Germline loops: CDR1 SGHRS, CDR2 YFSETQ. CDR3 length: 15 residues. The CDR3 DNA follows: TGTGCCAGCAGTTTAGGGACTAGCTCCTACAATGAGCAGTTCTTC. The encoded protein is CASSLGTSSYNEQFF.

This clonotype was observed at least ten times. The chain employs TRBV5-1 and TRBJ1-2; perhaps TRBD1 as D (5 bases). The V end was cut by 0 bases, the J end by 4 bases, with 7 bases between. Germline CDR1 reads SGHRS; CDR2 reads YFSETQ. The CDR3 contains 13 residues. The CDR3 DNA sequence: TGCGCCAGCAGCTTGGGACAGCCCTATGGCTACACCTTC. Protein product: CASSLGQPYGYTF.

This clonotype was seen at least ten times. This sequence joins TRBV9 and TRBJ1-2, with a weak D call TRBD1 (5 bases). Germline CDR1 reads SGDLS; CDR2 reads YYNGEE. The length of the CDR3 is 14 residues. Trimming took off 0 bases at V and 4 bases at J, with 10 bases between the two ends. In DNA, the CDR3 is TGTGCCAGCAGCGTAGGTGGTAGGGGCTATGGCTACACCTTC. Its protein is CASSVGGRGYGYTF. Filled out from reference TRBV9 and TRBJ1-2, the complete variable domain reads DSGVTQTPKHLITATGQRVTLRCSPRSGDLSVYWYQQSLDQGLQFLIQYYNGEERAKGNILERFSAQQFPDLHSELNLSSLELGDSALYFCASSVGGRGYGYTFGSGTRLTVV.

The table lists this clonotype with a count of one. J is TRBJ2-1 and V is TRBV2; 10 positions match TRBD2. Germline loops: CDR1 SNHLY, CDR2 FYNNEI. Trimming took 5 bases from V and 4 from J; bases not matched to a gene: 8. This CDR3 region has 16 residues. CDR3 coding DNA: TGTGCCAGCAGTTCCTATAGCGGGAGGAGATACAATGAGCAGTTCTTC. Its translation: CASSSYSGRRYNEQFF.

The sample holds a few counts of this clonotype. The chain couples TRBV11-1 to TRBJ2-7; TRBD2 matches 7 bases. There are 17 residues in the CDR3. Germline CDR1 reads SGHAT; CDR2 reads FQDESV (reference sequence). The trim removed 1 base at V and 0 bases at J, leaving 9 bases unmatched. For the CDR3, the DNA is TGTGCCAGCAGCTTAGAACGGGGCGGGGGACGCTCCTACGAGCAGTACTTC. Translated: CASSLERGGGRSYEQYF.

The chain couples TRBV7-3 to TRBJ2-2, with a tentative D call TRBD1 (5 bases). CDR1 is SGHTA and CDR2 is FQGTGA in the germline V gene. The V and J ends lost 6 bases and 6 bases respectively, with 14 bases between them. This CDR3 is 14 amino acids long. CDR3: CASRSRQTAGELFF. CDR3 DNA sequence: TGTGCCAGCAGATCCCGACAGACGGCCGGGGAGCTGTTTTTT.

This clonotype was observed a handful of times. This chain joins TRBV6-5 and TRBJ2-1; D possibly corresponds to TRBD2 (5 bases). Between the trimmed V and J ends, which lost 0 bases and 8 bases, there was a span of 11 bases. The CDR3 is 14 residues long. The germline V gene has CDR1 MNHEY and CDR2 SVGAGI. The CDR3 nucleotides read TGTGCCAGCAGTTACTCCTCGGCCGGGGATGAGCAGTTCTTC. Translated: CASSYSSAGDEQFF.

The V gene is TRBV27, the J gene TRBJ2-3, with TRBD2 identical over 9 bases. The ends lost 5 bases at V and 4 bases at J; junction bases unmatched: 10. CDR3 length: 16 residues. Germline V gives CDR1 MNHEY, CDR2 SMNVEV (reference sequence). CDR3 sequence reads: CASSDRRGGAADTQYF. The CDR3 DNA follows: TGTGCCAGCAGTGACCGTCGCGGGGGGGCCGCAGATACGCAGTATTTT.

Only a few counts were recorded for this clonotype. The chain carries TRBV12-5 and TRBJ2-1, with D uncertain. With 3 bases removed from V and 2 bases from J, the gap between germline ends came to 8 bases. The CDR3 is 14 residues long. Germline V CDR1 and CDR2: LGHNT, FRNRAP. This chain's CDR3 is CASGFEGPYNEQFF. CDR3 in DNA: TGTGCTAGTGGTTTTGAAGGTCCCTACAATGAGCAGTTCTTC.

The gene calls are TRBV5-4 and TRBJ2-7, with 10 nucleotides matching TRBD1. The length of the CDR3 is 14 residues. The V segment lost 4 bases and the J segment 3 bases; nucleotides outside the gene matches: 4. Germline V gene data show CDR1 as SGHNT and CDR2 as YYREEE (reference sequence). The DNA of the CDR3 is TGTGCCAGCAGCCTCGGGACAGGGGTCTACGAGCAGTACTTC. This translates into CASSLGTGVYEQYF. The whole variable domain, filled in from reference TRBV5-4 and TRBJ2-7, reads ETGVTQSPTHLIKTRGQQVTLRCSSQSGHNTVSWYQQALGQGPQFIFQYYREEENGRGNFPPRFSGLQFPNYSSELNVNALELDDSALYLCASSLGTGVYEQYFGPGTRLTVT.

The rearrangement uses TRBV28 and TRBJ1-5; the D gene is possibly TRBD1 (5 bases). CDR1 is MDHEN and CDR2 is SYDVKM in the germline V gene. Between the trimmed V and J ends, which lost 10 bases and 3 bases, there was a span of 19 bases. CDR3 length: 15 residues. The CDR3 loop is CATQDLRGDNQPQHF. The CDR3 DNA reads TGTGCCACTCAGGATTTGAGGGGAGACAATCAGCCCCAGCATTTT.

This clonotype turned up a few times. This rearrangement joins TRBV10-3 to TRBJ1-1; D possibly corresponds to TRBD1 (5 bases). The CDR3 extends over 16 amino acids. V was trimmed by 3 bases and J by 1 base, leaving 15 bases between them. Germline CDR1 ENHRY, CDR2 SYGVKD. This CDR3 reads CAISERRGTQNTEAFF. The CDR3 DNA reads as TGTGCCATCAGTGAAAGGAGGGGTACGCAGAACACTGAAGCTTTCTTT.

This clonotype has only a few counts. The chain employs TRBV29-1 and TRBJ2-2; 11 nucleotides agree with TRBD1. Losses at the gene ends were 6 bases for V and 4 bases for J; bases not matched to a gene: 4. There are 14 residues in the CDR3. Germline V gene sequence: CDR1 SQVTM, CDR2 ANQGSEA. The CDR3 spells CSVPGTGGTGELFF. As DNA, the CDR3 is TGCAGCGTCCCCGGGACAGGGGGCACCGGGGAGCTGTTTTTT.

This clonotype was picked up many times. The chain is built from TRBV7-2 and TRBJ2-5; maybe TRBD2 (6 bases). The CDR3 has 14 amino acids. Trimming took off 1 base at V and 5 bases at J, with 11 bases between the two ends. Germline V gives CDR1 SGHTA, CDR2 FQGNSA. CDR3 sequence: CASSLGTSRETQYF. CDR3 in DNA: TGTGCCAGCAGCTTAGGAACTAGCCGGGAGACCCAGTACTTC.

This clonotype was observed at least ten times. This chain uses TRBV7-6 with TRBJ1-2, with D possibly matching TRBD1 (5 bases). With 5 bases removed from V and 5 bases from J, the gap between germline ends came to 21 bases. CDR1 and CDR2 from the germline V gene are SGHVS and FNYEAQ. The CDR3 extends over 16 amino acids. The CDR3 region has the DNA TGTGCCAGCAGCCCCGAGGTCTGGGGCCAACGGTATGGCTACACCTTC. Translated: CASSPEVWGQRYGYTF.

There are many counts of this clonotype. The chain links TRBV12-3 or TRBV12-4 to TRBJ2-2; D gene unclear. V was shortened by 7 bases and J by 7 bases, with 13 bases between the two germline ends. The CDR3 is 13 amino acids. The CDR3, as DNA: TGTGCCAGCACCAACCCGGGTATCGGGGAGCTGTTTTTT. This translates into CASTNPGIGELFF.

This clonotype was counted many times. The rearrangement uses TRBV12-3 or TRBV12-4 and TRBJ2-2; D possibly corresponds to TRBD2 (5 bases). V was trimmed by 5 bases and J by 7 bases, leaving 8 bases between them. This CDR3 contains 12 residues. The CDR3 loop reads CASSREGGELFF. DNA for the CDR3: TGTGCCAGCAGTCGGGAAGGCGGGGAGCTGTTTTTT.